This TCR beta chain was observed in a study of blood T cell repertoires in COVID-19. Study background: The United States, Italy and Spain supplied acute and convalescent COVID-19 samples. In each case, the material was cDNA or gDNA derived from T cells, B-cell-depleted T cells, or PBMCs.

In the study's own analysis: The assay estimated nucleated cells by amplifying reference gene primers. Measured with immunoSEQ multiplex PCR; TCRdb has only the in-frame clones, and not every one. The V and J calls and clone size come from that table; D and trimming were worked out from the DNA. Counted here are over 250,000 clones, 80% to 90% occurring once; the ten biggest clones make up approximately 1.5%. V shed 0 bases and J shed 3 bases, with 9 bases lying between them. This CDR3 is built from 14 residues. CDR1 and CDR2 (germline): SGHRS, YFSETQ. The receptor comes from a woman in her forties who had recovered from COVID-19. Sequenced sample: peripheral blood. The gene calls are TRBV5-1 and TRBJ2-5, with TRBD1 as a possible D gene (5 bases). The CDR3 region has the DNA TGCGCCAGCAGCTTGGAGCCAGGGAAAGAGACCCAGTACTTC. This translates into CASSLEPGKETQYF. The full variable domain, completed using reference TRBV5-1 and TRBJ2-5, is KAGVTQTPRYLIKTRGQQVTLSCSPISGHRSVSWYQQTPGQGLQFLFEYFSETQRNKGNFPGRFSGRQFSNSRSEMNVSTLELGDSALYLCASSLEPGKETQYFGPGTRLLVL.